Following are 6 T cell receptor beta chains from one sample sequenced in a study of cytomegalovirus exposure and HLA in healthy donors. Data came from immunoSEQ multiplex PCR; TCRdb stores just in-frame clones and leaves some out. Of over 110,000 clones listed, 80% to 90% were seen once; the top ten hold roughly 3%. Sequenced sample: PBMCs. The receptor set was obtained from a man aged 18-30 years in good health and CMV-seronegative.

In DNA, the CDR3 is TGTGCCAGCAGTGAGGGGGGGGATAACTACGAGCAGTACTTC. This translates into CASSEGGDNYEQYF. The genes are TRBV6-1 and TRBJ2-7; 7 bases match TRBD2. The CDR3 covers 14 residues. V lost 3 bases and J lost 3; bases outside the gene matches: 5. Germline values: CDR1 MNHNS, CDR2 SASEGT.

The CDR3 here is CASSWTSGRGSYEQYF. CDR3 bases: TGCGCCAGCAGCTGGACAAGCGGGAGAGGCTCCTACGAGCAGTACTTC. The rearrangement joins TRBV5-1 to TRBJ2-7; 8 nucleotides match TRBD2. V shed 3 bases and J 0 bases; nucleotides not matched to a gene: 8. CDR3 length: 16 residues. The germline V gene has CDR1 SGHRS and CDR2 YFSETQ.

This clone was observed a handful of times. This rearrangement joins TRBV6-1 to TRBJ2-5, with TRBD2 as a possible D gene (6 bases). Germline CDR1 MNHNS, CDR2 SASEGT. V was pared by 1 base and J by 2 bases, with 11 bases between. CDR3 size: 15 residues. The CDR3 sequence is CASSEVSGAQETQYF. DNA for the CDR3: TGTGCCAGCAGTGAAGTGTCGGGAGCGCAAGAGACCCAGTACTTC.

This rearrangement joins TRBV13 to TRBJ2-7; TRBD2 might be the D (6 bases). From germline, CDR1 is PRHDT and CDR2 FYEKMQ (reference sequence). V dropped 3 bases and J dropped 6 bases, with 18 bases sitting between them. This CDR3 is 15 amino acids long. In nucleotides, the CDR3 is TGTGCCAGCAGCTTGGGTGTCGACGGGGGACTCGAGCAGTACTTC. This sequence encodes CASSLGVDGGLEQYF.

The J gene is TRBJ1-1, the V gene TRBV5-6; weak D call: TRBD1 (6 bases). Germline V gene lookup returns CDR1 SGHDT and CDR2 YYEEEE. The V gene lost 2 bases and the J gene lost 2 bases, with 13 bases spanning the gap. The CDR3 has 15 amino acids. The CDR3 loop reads CASSLIGGLNTEAFF. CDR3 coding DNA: TGTGCCAGCAGCTTAATTGGGGGCCTAAACACTGAAGCTTTCTTT.

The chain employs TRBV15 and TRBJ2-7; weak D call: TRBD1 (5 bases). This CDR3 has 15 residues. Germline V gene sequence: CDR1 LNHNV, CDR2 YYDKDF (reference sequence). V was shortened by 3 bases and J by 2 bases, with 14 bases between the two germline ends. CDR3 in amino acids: CATSRQGDSTYEQYF. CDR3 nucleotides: TGTGCCACCAGCAGGCAGGGTGACTCCACCTACGAGCAGTACTTC.